This T cell receptor (beta chain) derives from a study of T cell clusters in autoimmune cytopenias. Study-wide results and caveats: Primary autoimmune cytopenia patients appeared to lack physiological T cell clusters present in healthy donors.

To note about this clonotype: The antigen is undetermined.

CDR1 and CDR2 from the germline V gene are SGHAT and FQDESV (reference sequence). This CDR3 comprises 12 residues. TRB amplification used roughly 250 ng of peripheral blood genomic DNA. TRB rearrangements were amplified by touch-down multiplex PCR with mixed TRB-A/B primers. After re-calling the multiplex PCR reads, TCRdb lists one entry per CDR3 protein, DNA absent. The sample is made up of around 7,000 distinct CDR3 sequences, and the top ten hold 8.5% to 10% of it. Another study also made use of these data, one on T cell repertoires in aging, cancer and after chemotherapy. According to that study: The whole study produced a dataset of several million TCR reads. Compared with age-matched healthy donors, untreated hematological or solid cancer patients showed higher blood TCR clonality. In healthy donors, age-related TCR diversity loss mainly reflected lost richness.

The sample comprised peripheral blood. V usage is TRBV11-1 and J usage is TRBJ2-1. This clonotype originated in a human donor in good health. The CDR3 reads CASSLAGYEQFF.